These 18 T cell receptor beta chains share one sample of origin, sequenced in a study of blood T cell repertoires in COVID-19. Generated by immunoSEQ multiplex PCR, the TCRdb table keeps only in-frame clones and is missing some. The top ten clones hold 12% of a sample with around 180,000 clones, roughly 76% of them seen once. Material for sequencing was peripheral blood. These receptors were taken from a woman of 80 years or more with COVID-19, enrolled during active disease.

CDR3 loop: CASSLSRGQETQYF. The CDR3 DNA follows: TGTGCCAGCAGCTTATCTAGGGGGCAAGAGACCCAGTACTTC. This chain uses TRBV7-8 with TRBJ2-5, with D possibly TRBD1 on 6 matching bases. Germline CDR1 reads SGHVS; CDR2 reads FQNEAQ. This CDR3 is built from 14 residues. Trimming removed 2 bases from V and 2 bases from J, with 9 bases in between. Full variable domain (remainder filled in from reference TRBV7-8 and TRBJ2-5): GAGVSQSPRYKVAKRGQDVALRCDPISGHVSLFWYQQALGQGPEFLTYFQNEAQLDKSGLPSDRFFAERPEGSVSTLKIQRTQQEDSAVYLCASSLSRGQETQYFGPGTRLLVL.

The V gene is TRBV21-1, the J gene TRBJ1-5; whether TRBD1, the table's D call, matches the DNA was not checked. TRBV21-1 is assigned pseudogene status. This CDR3 has 18 residues. The CDR3 region has the DNA TGTGCCAGCAGCAAAGAATGGACAGGGGTCTATAGCAATCAGCCCCAGCATTTT. Protein sequence: CASSKEWTGVYSNQPQHF.

This clone was observed a handful of times. The chain links TRBV20-1 to TRBJ2-5, with D maybe TRBD2 (6 bases). Germline V CDR1 and CDR2: DFQATT, SNEGSKA (reference sequence). CDR3 length: 11 residues. V lost 6 bases and J 10 bases, leaving 15 bases between the germline ends. CDR3 protein: CSARPHGSQYF. The DNA for the CDR3 is TGCAGTGCCCGCCCCCACGGGAGCCAGTACTTC.

The CDR3 nucleotides read TGTGCCAGCAGCTCAGGTAGATTCGATGAGCAGTTCTTC. This codes for CASSSGRFDEQFF. V usage is TRBV7-8 and J usage is TRBJ2-1; D is undetermined. Germline V gene lookup returns CDR1 SGHVS and CDR2 FQNEAQ. The CDR3 runs 13 residues. Trimming took 4 bases from V and 8 from J, leaving 12 bases between them.

The V gene is TRBV6-2 or TRBV6-3, the J gene TRBJ2-2; 11 nucleotides line up with TRBD1. The CDR3 loop spans 15 amino acids. The germline gives CDR1 MNHEY, CDR2 SVGEGT. The V gene end was trimmed by 6 bases and the J gene end by 6 bases; junction bases not matched to a gene: 6. This chain's CDR3 is CASRPPGQGAGELFF. The CDR3 nucleotides read TGTGCCAGCAGACCTCCGGGACAGGGGGCCGGGGAGCTGTTTTTT.

V usage is TRBV11-3 and J usage is TRBJ2-1; TRBD1 agrees at 11 bases. Per the germline V gene, CDR1 is SGHNT and CDR2 is YENEEA. J gave up 4 bases and V 3 bases, and 2 bases lay outside the gene matches. The CDR3 has 15 amino acids. CDR3 nucleotides: TGTGCCAGCAGCTTGGGACAGGGGGATTACAATGAGCAGTTCTTC. It specifies CASSLGQGDYNEQFF.

V gene TRBV11-3 combines with J gene TRBJ2-5; 8 nucleotides match TRBD1. Germline V gene sequence: CDR1 SGHNT, CDR2 YENEEA. V gave up 5 bases and J gave up 0 bases; unmatched junction bases: 8. The CDR3 covers 16 residues. CDR3 nucleotides: TGTGCCAGCAGCCCCCGGGGACAGGCGAACCAAGAGACCCAGTACTTC. Translating it yields CASSPRGQANQETQYF.

In DNA form, the CDR3 reads TGTGCCAGCAGCCAATTCGGGACAGGGGGCGTAGGGGACTCTGGAAACACCATATATTTT. Protein: CASSQFGTGGVGDSGNTIYF. This chain connects TRBV4-2 to TRBJ1-3; 12 bases agree with TRBD1. CDR3 size: 20 residues. J gave up 0 bases and V 2 bases, and 11 bases lay outside the gene matches. Germline V gives CDR1 LGHNA, CDR2 YNFKEQ.

The J gene is TRBJ2-7, the V gene TRBV28, with TRBD1 identical over 10 bases. The ends lost 5 bases at V and 5 bases at J; junction bases unmatched: 9. Germline lookup yields CDR1 MDHEN and CDR2 SYDVKM. The CDR3 is made up of 15 amino acids. CDR3 protein: CASSPPLTGGNEQYF. CDR3 coding DNA: TGTGCCAGCAGTCCGCCCTTGACAGGGGGCAACGAGCAGTACTTC.

J is TRBJ1-2 and V is TRBV19; a possible D gene is TRBD1 (6 bases). CDR3 length equals 15 residues. V lost 2 bases to trimming and J lost 4 bases, with 14 bases between them. CDR1 and CDR2 from the germline V gene are LNHDA and SQIVND (reference sequence). CDR3: CASSISPGTTYGYTF. Written as DNA, the CDR3 is TGTGCCAGTAGTATATCCCCCGGGACAACCTATGGCTACACCTTC.

This clone was seen more than once but under ten times. The gene calls are TRBV18 and TRBJ2-5; 7 bases agree with TRBD1. The V segment lost 4 bases and the J segment 9 bases; nucleotides outside the gene matches: 2. Germline CDR1 is KGHSH and CDR2 is LQKENI. The CDR3 is made up of 11 amino acids. CDR3 residues: CASSLGTAQYF. The CDR3 coding sequence is TGTGCCAGCTCACTAGGGACAGCCCAGTACTTC.

The rearrangement links TRBV19 to TRBJ1-2; 8 bases agree with TRBD1. This CDR3 spans 15 amino acids. Germline-derived CDR1 and CDR2 are LNHDA and SQIVND (reference sequence). Trimming cost V 5 bases and J 0 bases; bases outside gene matches: 5. The CDR3, as DNA: TGTGCCAGTAGTTCGGGGACAGGTACTAACTATGGCTACACCTTC. It specifies CASSSGTGTNYGYTF.

The genes are TRBV7-9 and TRBJ2-7; TRBD1 aligns across 7 bases. The germline gives CDR1 SEHNR, CDR2 FQNEAQ (reference sequence). The CDR3 consists of 14 residues. Losses at the gene ends were 4 bases for V and 4 bases for J; bases not matched to a gene: 7. CDR3: CASSSDREWYEQYF. In DNA, the CDR3 is TGTGCCAGCAGCTCCGACAGGGAGTGGTACGAGCAGTACTTC. Full variable domain (missing parts from reference TRBV7-9 and TRBJ2-7): DTGVSQNPRHKITKRGQNVTFRCDPISEHNRLYWYRQTLGQGPEFLTYFQNEAQLEKSRLLSDRFSAERPKGSFSTLEIQRTEQGDSAMYLCASSSDREWYEQYFGPGTRLTVT.

The chain is built from TRBV19 and TRBJ1-4; possibly TRBD1 for D (5 bases). With 7 bases removed from V and 8 bases from J, the gap between germline ends came to 20 bases. The CDR3 loop spans 15 amino acids. Germline assignment: CDR1 LNHDA and CDR2 SQIVND (reference sequence). As DNA, the CDR3 is TGTGCCAGTAACACCGGGCGGGGGGTTGGAGAAAAACTGTTTTTT. Its translation is CASNTGRGVGEKLFF.

This clone was seen once. One end of the junction is discordant with germline, which a read error may explain. Other DNA sequences in this specimen translate into the identical CDR3. V and J are TRBV6-5 and TRBJ1-2; a possible D gene is TRBD1 (5 bases). The CDR3 is 13 residues long. Germline V gene lookup returns CDR1 MNHEY and CDR2 SVGAGI. CDR3 sequence (DNA): TGTGCCAGCAGTTACGACAGTCTCTATGGCTACACTTTC. This gives the protein CASSYDSLYGYTF.

This clone was recorded once. The genes are TRBV19 and TRBJ2-5; a possible D gene is TRBD2 (6 bases). CDR1 is LNHDA, CDR2 SQIVND, per germline (reference sequence). The CDR3 covers 15 residues. Trimming stripped 3 bases from V and 2 bases from J, with 13 bases between. CDR3 sequence: CASSISRLGQETQYF. The CDR3 DNA reads TGTGCCAGTAGTATTTCCAGACTAGGACAAGAGACCCAGTACTTC.

J is TRBJ2-4 and V is TRBV5-1; a possible D gene is TRBD1 (6 bases). The V end lost 1 base, the J end lost 0 bases, and 20 bases lay between the germline ends. CDR3 length: 19 amino acids. Per the germline V gene, CDR1 is SGHRS and CDR2 is YFSETQ. The CDR3 bases are TGCGCCAGCAGCTTGTCCGGGACACCGGATAGTTTAGCCAAAAACATTCAGTACTTC. Translated: CASSLSGTPDSLAKNIQYF.

The V and J genes are TRBV7-2 and TRBJ2-7, with 9 bases lining up with TRBD2. Germline V gene sequence: CDR1 SGHTA, CDR2 FQGNSA. Losses at the gene ends were 3 bases for V and 2 bases for J; bases not matched to a gene: 5. The CDR3 covers 15 residues. Here the CDR3 DNA reads TGTGCCAGCAGCTTGGCTAGCGGGAATGCCTACGAGCAGTACTTC. It specifies CASSLASGNAYEQYF.